This record looks at one T cell receptor (beta chain) sequence and its context. The target antigen is unknown. The data were obtained in a study of graft-versus-host responses after intestinal transplantation. Study in general: For around 3 years after anti-thymocyte globulin induction, all recipients took tacrolimus and steroids. General observations from the study: Some GvH clones appeared in ileal mucosa or blood before recipient bone marrow.

Libraries were prepared by immunoSEQ multiplex PCR; TCRdb keeps only in-frame clonotypes and omits some of them. Here the sample spans 60,000 to 65,000 clones, roughly nine tenths being singletons. V lost 8 bases, J lost 0 bases, and 16 bases lay in between. The CDR3 consists of 15 residues. CDR1 SGHVS and CDR2 FNYEAQ come from the germline V gene. The sequencing here drew on unstimulated CD8+ T cells sorted from spleen or lymph node cells, taken before transplant. The receptor comes from a human donor who was the organ donor for an intestinal transplant. This chain uses TRBV7-6 with TRBJ1-1; D unclear. CDR3 region: CASGNLGDLNTEAFF. The CDR3 DNA reads TGTGCCAGCGGCAACCTGGGAGACTTGAACACTGAAGCTTTCTTT.